Listed here are 9 T cell receptor beta chains from one sample, sequenced in a study of blood T cell repertoires in COVID-19. Using immunoSEQ multiplex PCR, the repertoire was profiled, and TCRdb retains in-frame clones only, with some absent. The sample records under 250,000 clones, roughly nine tenths being singletons. The sequencing input was peripheral blood. The source is a man aged 55 to 70 with acute or convalescent COVID-19.

This clone was seen only once. The chain has TRBV4-3 and TRBJ2-5, with TRBD1 identical over 7 bases. V shed 4 bases and J 2 bases; nucleotides not matched to a gene: 7. The germline V gene has CDR1 LGHNA and CDR2 YSLEER. This CDR3 contains 15 residues. The CDR3 here is CASSPEGTEQETQYF. DNA of the CDR3: TGCGCCAGCAGCCCCGAGGGGACAGAGCAAGAGACCCAGTACTTC.

V gene TRBV11-2 combines with J gene TRBJ2-6; the D gene is possibly TRBD1 (6 bases). The CDR3 is made up of 15 amino acids. The germline V gene has CDR1 SGHAT and CDR2 FQNNGV. The ends were cut back, 5 bases at V and 2 bases at J, with 10 bases in the middle. The CDR3 sequence is CASSPGTPGANVLTF. CDR3 nucleotide sequence: TGTGCCAGCAGCCCCGGGACACCTGGGGCCAACGTCCTGACTTTC.

This chain connects TRBV29-1 to TRBJ1-1; 8 bases fit TRBD1. The CDR3 has 14 residues. Trimming removed 4 bases from V and 3 bases from J; junction bases left unmatched: 7. The V gene's germline CDR1 is SQVTM and CDR2 ANQGSEA. CDR3 amino acids: CSVARTGSDTEAFF. DNA for the CDR3: TGCAGCGTTGCCCGGACAGGGAGTGACACTGAAGCTTTCTTT.

The V and J genes are TRBV28 and TRBJ2-5; D is perhaps TRBD2 (5 bases). The CDR3 runs 14 residues. With 5 bases removed from V and 5 bases from J, the gap between germline ends came to 15 bases. CDR1 and CDR2 from the germline V gene are MDHEN and SYDVKM. For the CDR3, the DNA is TGTGCCAGCAGTCCCCAGAGGGTACCCGAGACCCAGTACTTC. It yields the protein CASSPQRVPETQYF.

The CDR3 region is CASSSGYTDTQYF. CDR3 bases: TGTGCCAGCAGCTCAGGATACACAGATACGCAGTATTTT. V is TRBV7-6 and J is TRBJ2-3; the D is unclear. CDR1 and CDR2 from the germline V gene are SGHVS and FNYEAQ. This CDR3 is 13 amino acids long. V lost 4 bases to trimming and J lost 2 bases, with 7 bases between them.

This clone appeared a few times. The rearrangement links TRBV15 to TRBJ2-7; 12 bases map to TRBD1. The V gene end was trimmed by 0 bases and the J gene end by 7 bases; junction bases not matched to a gene: 7. This CDR3 spans 16 amino acids. In germline, CDR1 is LNHNV, CDR2 YYDKDF (reference sequence). The CDR3 spells CATSRDPGQGAREQYF. CDR3 DNA sequence: TGTGCCACCAGCAGAGACCCGGGACAGGGGGCGAGAGAGCAGTACTTC.

The chain recombines TRBV6-5 with TRBJ2-7; the match to TRBD2 covers 12 bases. The CDR3 length is 15 residues. With 5 bases clipped from V and 10 bases from J, the junction kept 12 bases outside the gene matches. Germline V lookup: CDR1 MNHEY, CDR2 SVGAGI. CDR3 bases: TGTGCCAGCAGTCCCCCGGGACTAGCGGGCCTACATCAGTACTTC. This codes for CASSPPGLAGLHQYF.

Only one count was recorded for this clone. The chain recombines TRBV6-6 with TRBJ1-4, with TRBD1 as a possible D gene (6 bases). V lost 6 bases, J lost 1 base, and 12 bases lay in between. CDR1 is MNHNY and CDR2 is SVGAGI in the germline V gene (reference sequence). The CDR3 sequence is 15 residues long. CDR3 loop: CASRERGGTNEKLFF. CDR3 sequence (DNA): TGTGCCAGCAGGGAGCGAGGGGGAACTAATGAAAAACTGTTTTTT.

The chain carries TRBV10-3 and TRBJ2-7, with D possibly matching TRBD2 (6 bases). V lost 0 bases and J 7 bases, leaving 7 bases between the germline ends. Germline CDR1 reads ENHRY; CDR2 reads SYGVKD. The CDR3 extends over 12 amino acids. CDR3 amino acids: CAISESEGEQYF. As DNA, the CDR3 is TGTGCCATCAGTGAGTCGGAGGGAGAGCAGTACTTC.